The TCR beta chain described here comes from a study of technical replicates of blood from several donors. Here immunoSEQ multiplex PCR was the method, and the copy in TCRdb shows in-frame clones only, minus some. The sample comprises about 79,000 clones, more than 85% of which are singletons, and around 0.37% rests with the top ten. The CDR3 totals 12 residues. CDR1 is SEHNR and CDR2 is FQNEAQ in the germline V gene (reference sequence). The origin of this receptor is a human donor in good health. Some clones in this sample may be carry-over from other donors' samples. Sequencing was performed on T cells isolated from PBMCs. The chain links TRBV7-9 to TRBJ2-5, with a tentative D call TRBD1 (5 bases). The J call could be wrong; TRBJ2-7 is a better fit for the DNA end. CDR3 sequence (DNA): TGTGCCAGCAGCTCAAGGGGATACGAGCAGTACTTC. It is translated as CASSSRGYEQYF.